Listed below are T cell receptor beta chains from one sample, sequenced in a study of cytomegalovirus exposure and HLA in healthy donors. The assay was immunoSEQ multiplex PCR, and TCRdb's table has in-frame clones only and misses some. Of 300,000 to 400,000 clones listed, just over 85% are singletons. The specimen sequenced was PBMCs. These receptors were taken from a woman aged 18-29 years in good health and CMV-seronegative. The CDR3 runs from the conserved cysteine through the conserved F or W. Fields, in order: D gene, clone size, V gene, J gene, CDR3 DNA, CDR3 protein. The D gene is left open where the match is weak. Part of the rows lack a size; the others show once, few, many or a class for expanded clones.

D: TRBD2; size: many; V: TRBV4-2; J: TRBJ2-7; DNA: TGTGCCAGCAGCCAAGTGGCTAGCGGGGAAAGGGAGCAGTACTTC; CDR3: CASSQVASGEREQYF
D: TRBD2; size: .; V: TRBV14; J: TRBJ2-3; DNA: TGTGCCAGCAGCCTCCATAGCGGGGGGCGCACAAATACGCAGTATTTT; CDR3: CASSLHSGGRTNTQYF
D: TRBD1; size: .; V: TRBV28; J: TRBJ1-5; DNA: TGTGCCAGCATTTCCCTTCCGGGACAGGGGGCCATTAGCAATCAGCCCCAGCATTTT; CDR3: CASISLPGQGAISNQPQHF
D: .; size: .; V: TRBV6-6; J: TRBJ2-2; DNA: TGTGCCAGCAGTTCGCACCCTATAACCGGGGAGCTGTTTTTT; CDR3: CASSSHPITGELFF
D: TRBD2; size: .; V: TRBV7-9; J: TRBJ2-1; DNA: TGTGCCAGCAGCCCCCCCGGGACTAGCGGACTCTCCTACAATGAGCAGTTCTTC; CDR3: CASSPPGTSGLSYNEQFF
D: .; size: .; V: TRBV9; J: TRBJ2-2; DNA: TGTGCCAGCAGCGTAGTGGGGGGAACCAACACCGGGGAGCTGTTTTTT; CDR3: CASSVVGGTNTGELFF
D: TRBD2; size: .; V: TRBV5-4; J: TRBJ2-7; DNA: TGTGCCAGCAGCTTGGAATCGGGGGGGCCCTACGAGCAGTACTTC; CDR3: CASSLESGGPYEQYF
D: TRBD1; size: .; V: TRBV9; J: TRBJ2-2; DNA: TGTGCCAGCAGCGTAGATCCGACAGGGGCGAACACCGGGGAGCTGTTTTTT; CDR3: CASSVDPTGANTGELFF
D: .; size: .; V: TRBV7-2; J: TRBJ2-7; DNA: TGTGCCAGCAGCTTAGATCCATATTTCTCTAGCTCCCACGAGCAGTACTTC; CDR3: CASSLDPYFSSSHEQYF
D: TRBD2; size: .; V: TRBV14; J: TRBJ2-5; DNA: TGTGCCAGCAGCCAAGTCCTGCTAGCGGGCCTGCAGAAGTACCAAGAGACCCAGTACTTC; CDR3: CASSQVLLAGLQKYQETQYF
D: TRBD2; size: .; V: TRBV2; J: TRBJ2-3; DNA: TGTGCCAGCACGCCTAGCGGGACCTCCTACACAGATACGCAGTATTTT; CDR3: CASTPSGTSYTDTQYF
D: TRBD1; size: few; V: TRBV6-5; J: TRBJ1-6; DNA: TGTGCCAGCAGTCGGACAGGGAATTCACCCCTCCACTTT; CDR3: CASSRTGNSPLHF
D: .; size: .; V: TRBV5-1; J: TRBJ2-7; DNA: TGCGCCAGCAGCTTGGGACAGGGAGGCTACGAGCAGTACTTC; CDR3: CASSLGQGGYEQYF
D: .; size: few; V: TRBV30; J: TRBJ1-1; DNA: TGTGCCTGGAGTGTAACGCGGGACGCTGAAGCTTTCTTT; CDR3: CAWSVTRDAEAFF
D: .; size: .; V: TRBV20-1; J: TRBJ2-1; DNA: TGCAGTGGGCGGCTTCACAATGAGCAGTTCTTC; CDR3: CSGRLHNEQFF
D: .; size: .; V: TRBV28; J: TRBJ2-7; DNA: TGTGCCAGCAGTTTCCGAGGCCTGAACGAGCAGTACTTC; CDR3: CASSFRGLNEQYF
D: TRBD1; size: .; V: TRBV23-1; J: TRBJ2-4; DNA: TGCGCCAGCAGTCCCAAGTCAACCCGGACAGGAGGTATAGACATTCAGTACTTC; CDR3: CASSPKSTRTGGIDIQYF
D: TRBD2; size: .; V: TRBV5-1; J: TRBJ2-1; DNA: TGCGCCAGCAGCAACCCAGCTAGCGGGGGGAACAATGAGCAGTTCTTC; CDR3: CASSNPASGGNNEQFF
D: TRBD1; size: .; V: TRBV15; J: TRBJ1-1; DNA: TGTGCCACCGGGACAGACTTCACTGAAGCTTTCTTT; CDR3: CATGTDFTEAFF
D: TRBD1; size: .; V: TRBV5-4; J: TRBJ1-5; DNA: TGTGCCAGCAGCGAGGACAGGGAAATTGCTCAGCCCCAGCATTTT; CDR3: CASSEDREIAQPQHF
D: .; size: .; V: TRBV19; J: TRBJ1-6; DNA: TGTGCCAGTAGTAATCAGGGGAATAATTCACCCCTCCACTTT; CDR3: CASSNQGNNSPLHF
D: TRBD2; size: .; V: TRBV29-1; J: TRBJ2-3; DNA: TGCAGCGTCCCCCTAGCGGGAGGTTTCACAGATACGCAGTATTTT; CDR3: CSVPLAGGFTDTQYF
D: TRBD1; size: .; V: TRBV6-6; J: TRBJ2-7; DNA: TGTGCCAGCAGTTTGCGGACAGGGCCTTCGGGGGAGCAGTACTTC; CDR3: CASSLRTGPSGEQYF
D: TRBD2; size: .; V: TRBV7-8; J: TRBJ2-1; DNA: TGTGCCAGCAGCTTAGCGGGCGCGGGGGGGTACAATGAGCAGTTCTTC; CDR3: CASSLAGAGGYNEQFF
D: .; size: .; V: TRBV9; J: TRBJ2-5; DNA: TGTGCCAGCAGCGTAGCCATAACCGGGACACAAGAGACCCAGTACTTC; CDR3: CASSVAITGTQETQYF
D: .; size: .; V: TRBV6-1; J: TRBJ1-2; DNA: TGTGCCAGCAGTGAAAAGGGTCGGAGGGGCTCGGGCTACACCTTC; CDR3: CASSEKGRRGSGYTF
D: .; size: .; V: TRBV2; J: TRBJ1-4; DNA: TGTGCCAGCAGGGACCCAGGGGCAGCTAATGAAAAACTGTTTTTT; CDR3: CASRDPGAANEKLFF
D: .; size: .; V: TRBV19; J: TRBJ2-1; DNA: TGTGCCAGTAGCACTAGGGTATACAATGAGCAGTTCTTC; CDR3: CASSTRVYNEQFF
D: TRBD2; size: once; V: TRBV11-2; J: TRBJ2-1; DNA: TGTGCCAGCCGACATGTGGCGGGAGTAGACAATGAGCAGTTCTTC; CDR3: CASRHVAGVDNEQFF
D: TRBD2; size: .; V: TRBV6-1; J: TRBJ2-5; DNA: TGTGCCAGCAGTGAAGGGGGACTAGCGGGGCAGTTCCAAGAGACCCAGTACTTC; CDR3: CASSEGGLAGQFQETQYF
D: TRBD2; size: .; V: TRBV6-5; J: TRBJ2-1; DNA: TGTGCCAGCAGTTACGGGACTAGCGGGATCATTGAGCAGTTCTTC; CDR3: CASSYGTSGIIEQFF
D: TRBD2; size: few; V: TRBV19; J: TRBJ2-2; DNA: TGTGCCAGTATTCAGAGCGGGATGAACACCGGGGAGCTGTTTTTT; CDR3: CASIQSGMNTGELFF
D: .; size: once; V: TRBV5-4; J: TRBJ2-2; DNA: TGTGCCAGCAGCTTTCTAGGAAAGGGGACGAACACCGGGGAGCTGTTTTTT; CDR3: CASSFLGKGTNTGELFF
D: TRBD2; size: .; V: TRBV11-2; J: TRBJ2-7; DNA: TGTGCCAGCAGCTTAGATCGGGTAGCGGGGGGTTACGAGCAGTACTTC; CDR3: CASSLDRVAGGYEQYF
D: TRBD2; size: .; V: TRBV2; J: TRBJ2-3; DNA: TGTGCCAGCAGGACTAGCGGGGGGAGCACAGATACGCAGTATTTT; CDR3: CASRTSGGSTDTQYF
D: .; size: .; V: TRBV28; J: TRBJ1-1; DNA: TGTGCCAGCAGTTCGGAGAGGGTTTACACTGAAGCTTTCTTT; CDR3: CASSSERVYTEAFF
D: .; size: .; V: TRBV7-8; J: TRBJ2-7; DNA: TGTGCCAGCAGCGGCAAAGGGAGGTACGAGCAGTACTTC; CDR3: CASSGKGRYEQYF
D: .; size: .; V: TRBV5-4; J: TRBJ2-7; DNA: TGTGCCAGCAGCCTTCAGGGTGGAACCTACGAGCAGTACTTC; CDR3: CASSLQGGTYEQYF
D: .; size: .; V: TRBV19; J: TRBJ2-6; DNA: TGTGCCAGTAGTATCTCAGGTACTGGGGCCAACGTCCTGACTTTC; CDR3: CASSISGTGANVLTF